One and the same sample provided the 29 T cell receptor beta chains below, sequenced in a study of cytomegalovirus exposure and HLA in healthy donors. Vbeta (60) and Jbeta (13) primers were used in the PCR. The protocol was immunoSEQ multiplex PCR, while the TCRdb copy is restricted to in-frame clones and leaves out a portion. In the table there are about 160,000 clones, roughly 80% of which are singletons. Sequenced input: PBMCs. Receptor source: a man aged 18 to 35 in good health and CMV-seronegative.

V usage is TRBV5-1 and J usage is TRBJ2-3; D is possibly TRBD1 (6 bases). The length of the CDR3 is 15 residues. Trimming pared 4 bases from V and 0 bases from J, leaving 12 bases between. The V gene's germline CDR1 is SGHRS and CDR2 YFSETQ. In DNA form, the CDR3 reads TGCGCCAGCAGCCCCTTTAGGGGGAGCACAGATACGCAGTATTTT. It encodes CASSPFRGSTDTQYF.

This rearrangement joins TRBV10-3 to TRBJ2-3; 9 bases line up with TRBD2. J lost 3 bases, V lost 5 bases, and 3 bases had no gene match. Germline lookup yields CDR1 ENHRY and CDR2 SYGVKD. The CDR3 extends over 14 amino acids. As DNA, the CDR3 is TGTGCCATCAGTCCGACTAGCGGTACAGATACGCAGTATTTT. Translated, it gives CAISPTSGTDTQYF.

V and J are TRBV2 and TRBJ2-5, with 13 bases identical to TRBD2. Germline V CDR1 and CDR2: SNHLY, FYNNEI. The CDR3 sequence is 17 residues long. After removal of 5 bases from V and 5 bases from J, the junction contained 11 bases not matched to a gene. The DNA for the CDR3 is TGTGCCAGCAGTTCTTTATCCCCGGGACTAGCGGGGGAGACCCAGTACTTC. The encoded protein is CASSSLSPGLAGETQYF.

V gene TRBV4-1 combines with J gene TRBJ1-3, with TRBD1 as a possible D gene (5 bases). The germline V gene has CDR1 MGHRA and CDR2 YSYEKL. V was cut by 0 bases and J by 1 base, with 7 bases left in between. The CDR3 is made up of 15 amino acids. CDR3 in amino acids: CASSQDGGSGNTIYF. CDR3 DNA sequence: TGCGCCAGCAGCCAAGACGGGGGTTCTGGAAACACCATATATTTT.

This clone was detected once. The rearrangement links TRBV11-2 to TRBJ1-1, with D maybe TRBD1 (5 bases). Germline V lookup: CDR1 SGHAT, CDR2 FQNNGV. V was clipped by 1 base and J by 12 bases, with 12 bases between them. This CDR3 has 12 residues. CDR3 residues: CASSLGRVGSFF. CDR3 bases: TGTGCCAGCAGCTTAGGCAGGGTGGGATCTTTCTTT.

This clone has only one observation. This chain uses TRBV11-2 with TRBJ2-5; the D is unclear. CDR3 size: 12 residues. Trimming shortened V by 5 bases and J by 6 bases, and 10 bases separated the two germline ends. Per germline, CDR1 SGHAT and CDR2 FQNNGV. CDR3 in DNA: TGTGCCAGCAGCACCCTGCAGAAGACCCAGTACTTC. Amino acid sequence: CASSTLQKTQYF.

V gene TRBV11-2 combines with J gene TRBJ2-7, with D unresolved. This CDR3 has 16 amino acids. Trimming pared 1 base from V and 2 bases from J, leaving 15 bases between. Germline lookup yields CDR1 SGHAT and CDR2 FQNNGV. The DNA for the CDR3 is TGTGCCAGCAGCTTAGGGCCGTCCGGGTTCCCCTACGAGCAGTACTTC. Translated, it gives CASSLGPSGFPYEQYF.

In its sample, this clone was seen once. The chain is built from TRBV7-2 and TRBJ2-1, with D possibly TRBD1 on 6 matching bases. The germline CDR1 and CDR2 sequences are SGHTA and FQGNSA. Trimming removed 5 bases from V and 9 bases from J, with 17 bases in between. The CDR3 is 14 residues long. The CDR3 protein is CASSTHEGESEQFF. CDR3 nucleotide sequence: TGTGCCAGCAGCACCCATGAGGGGGAGAGTGAGCAGTTCTTC.

V and J are TRBV7-3 and TRBJ2-2; D unresolved. Germline V gives CDR1 SGHTA, CDR2 FQGTGA. V lost 6 bases and J lost 0, with 8 bases in between. There are 14 residues in the CDR3. CDR3: CASSLFANTGELFF. In DNA form, the CDR3 reads TGTGCCAGCAGTTTGTTCGCGAACACCGGGGAGCTGTTTTTT.

This clone was seen a single time. The rearrangement uses TRBV5-6 and TRBJ2-2; the D gene is possibly TRBD2 (6 bases). V was shortened by 5 bases and J by 2 bases, with 10 bases between the two germline ends. The CDR3 has 14 residues. CDR1 and CDR2 from the germline V gene are SGHDT and YYEEEE. The CDR3 is CASRPGGNTGELFF. The CDR3 bases are TGTGCCAGCAGACCCGGGGGAAACACCGGGGAGCTGTTTTTT.

The V and J genes are TRBV11-1 and TRBJ2-1; no clear D. V was shortened by 5 bases and J by 3 bases, with 11 bases between the two germline ends. Per germline, CDR1 SGHAT and CDR2 FQDESV (reference sequence). The CDR3 covers 14 residues. CDR3 loop: CASSPRSDYNEQFF. The CDR3 DNA sequence: TGTGCCAGCAGCCCACGTAGTGACTACAATGAGCAGTTCTTC.

The chain couples TRBV28 to TRBJ1-5, with a weak D call TRBD1 (5 bases). V was cut by 3 bases and J by 7 bases, with 13 bases left in between. This CDR3 is built from 14 residues. Germline assignment: CDR1 MDHEN and CDR2 SYDVKM. The CDR3 region is CASSFPGREQPQHF. In nucleotides, the CDR3 is TGTGCCAGCAGTTTTCCAGGGCGGGAGCAGCCCCAGCATTTT.

The chain employs TRBV5-4 and TRBJ2-1; 8 bases agree with TRBD1. The CDR3 has 15 amino acids. Germline V CDR1 and CDR2: SGHNT, YYREEE (reference sequence). V lost 5 bases and J lost 7; bases outside the gene matches: 11. The CDR3 DNA is TGTGCCAGCAGGTTCGCAGGGGGCGCAAGGAATGAGCAGTTCTTC. This sequence encodes CASRFAGGARNEQFF.

The gene calls are TRBV9 and TRBJ2-2, with D possibly TRBD1 on 5 matching bases. This CDR3 has 16 amino acids. Germline V CDR1 and CDR2: SGDLS, YYNGEE. Trimming took off 0 bases at V and 4 bases at J, with 13 bases between the two ends. CDR3 sequence (DNA): TGTGCCAGCAGCGTAGGAGGCAGGGTAGGCACCGGGGAGCTGTTTTTT. Translated: CASSVGGRVGTGELFF.

The chain has TRBV19 and TRBJ1-6; TRBD1 agrees at 9 bases. The ends lost 5 bases at V and 8 bases at J; junction bases unmatched: 1. The CDR3 extends over 13 amino acids. The V gene's germline CDR1 is LNHDA and CDR2 SQIVND (reference sequence). Here the CDR3 DNA reads TGTGCCAGTAGTCGGACAGGGGATTCACCCCTCCACTTT. It specifies CASSRTGDSPLHF. The whole variable domain, remainder taken from reference TRBV19 and TRBJ1-6, is DGGITQSPKYLFRKEGQNVTLSCEQNLNHDAMYWYRQDPGQGLRLIYYSQIVNDFQKGDIAEGYSVSREKKESFPLTVTSAQKNPTAFYLCASSRTGDSPLHFGNGTRLTVT.

The chain links TRBV28 to TRBJ2-2, with unresolved D. V shed 4 bases and J shed 5 bases, with 11 bases lying between them. The germline V gene has CDR1 MDHEN and CDR2 SYDVKM. This CDR3 contains 14 residues. The CDR3 DNA is TGTGCCAGCAGTTACCCTGCGAGGACCGGGGAGCTGTTTTTT. Its protein product is CASSYPARTGELFF.

The CDR3 DNA reads TGTGCCAGCAGCTTAACGTTAGCTGATACGCAGTATTTT. It encodes CASSLTLADTQYF. The gene calls are TRBV7-3 and TRBJ2-3, with no clear D. This CDR3 has 13 residues. Trimming cost V 0 bases and J 6 bases, with 7 bases left between them. Germline lookup yields CDR1 SGHTA and CDR2 FQGTGA.

This chain links TRBV18 with TRBJ1-1; D not certain. Trimming removed 6 bases from V and 1 base from J, with 9 bases in between. CDR1 is KGHSH and CDR2 is LQKENI in the germline V gene. CDR3 size: 13 residues. CDR3: CASSPQKNTEAFF. CDR3 sequence (DNA): TGTGCCAGCTCCCCTCAGAAGAACACTGAAGCTTTCTTT. The full variable domain, completed using reference TRBV18 and TRBJ1-1, is NAGVMQNPRHLVRRRGQEARLRCSPMKGHSHVYWYRQLPEEGLKFMVYLQKENIIDESGMPKERFSAEFPKEGPSILRIQQVVRGDSAAYFCASSPQKNTEAFFGQGTRLTVV.

V and J are TRBV5-5 and TRBJ1-1; 10 positions match TRBD1. Trimming removed 0 bases from V and 6 bases from J; junction bases left unmatched: 2. Germline loops: CDR1 SGHKS, CDR2 YYEKEE (reference sequence). This CDR3 spans 14 amino acids. The CDR3 coding sequence is TGTGCCAGCAGCTTGGGGGACAGGGGCCCTGAAGCTTTCTTT. This encodes CASSLGDRGPEAFF. The full variable domain, with the rest looked up from reference TRBV5-5 and TRBJ1-1, is DAGVTQSPTHLIKTRGQQVTLRCSPISGHKSVSWYQQVLGQGPQFIFQYYEKEERGRGNFPDRFSARQFPNYSSELNVNALLLGDSALYLCASSLGDRGPEAFFGQGTRLTVV.

The rearrangement links TRBV6-5 to TRBJ1-2, with 7 bases that match TRBD1. Per the germline V gene, CDR1 is MNHEY and CDR2 is SVGAGI. The CDR3 has 13 residues. With V trimmed by 5 bases and J by 4 bases, 4 bases remained unmatched. The CDR3 here is CASSDRVPYGYTF. CDR3 nucleotide sequence: TGTGCCAGCAGTGACAGGGTTCCCTATGGCTACACCTTC.

V usage is TRBV27 and J usage is TRBJ2-5; 7 bases map to TRBD1. The germline gives CDR1 MNHEY, CDR2 SMNVEV (reference sequence). This CDR3 comprises 17 residues. V gave up 4 bases and J gave up 1 base; unmatched junction bases: 12. The CDR3 region is CASSSFSLDRVQETQYF. The CDR3 DNA sequence: TGTGCCAGCAGTTCATTTTCTCTAGACAGGGTCCAAGAGACCCAGTACTTC.

J is TRBJ2-1 and V is TRBV5-4; 10 nucleotides line up with TRBD2. The CDR3 spans 13 residues. CDR1 SGHNT and CDR2 YYREEE come from the germline V gene (reference sequence). V lost 4 bases and J lost 15; bases outside the gene matches: 10. CDR3 residues: CASSPWEREGLFF. CDR3 bases: TGTGCCAGCAGCCCCTGGGAGCGGGAGGGCCTGTTCTTC. The whole variable domain, remainder taken from reference TRBV5-4 and TRBJ2-1, is ETGVTQSPTHLIKTRGQQVTLRCSSQSGHNTVSWYQQALGQGPQFIFQYYREEENGRGNFPPRFSGLQFPNYSSELNVNALELDDSALYLCASSPWEREGLFFGPGTRLTVL.

The rearrangement joins TRBV11-2 to TRBJ2-6, with a weak D call TRBD2 (6 bases). CDR1 and CDR2 (germline): SGHAT, FQNNGV. CDR3 size: 18 residues. Trimming stripped 1 base from V and 0 bases from J, with 13 bases between. The CDR3 protein is CASSLVGGVFSGANVLTF. CDR3 coding DNA: TGTGCCAGCAGCTTAGTAGGAGGGGTCTTCTCTGGGGCCAACGTCCTGACTTTC.

V gene TRBV6-1 combines with J gene TRBJ2-5, with 9 bases matching TRBD1. Germline V gene sequence: CDR1 MNHNS, CDR2 SASEGT. The CDR3 length is 15 residues. The V and J ends lost 5 bases and 5 bases, in that order; junction bases with no gene match: 9. The CDR3 sequence is CASSSNRGRLETQYF. In DNA form, the CDR3 reads TGTGCCAGCAGTTCCAACAGGGGGCGCTTGGAGACCCAGTACTTC.

The V call is TRBV6-6, the J call TRBJ2-7, with TRBD2 identical over 7 bases. V lost 2 bases to trimming and J lost 1 base; unmatched junction nucleotides: 5. The CDR3 has 15 residues. The germline gives CDR1 MNHNY, CDR2 SVGAGI (reference sequence). The CDR3 region is CASSYGPRESYEQYF. The CDR3 DNA reads TGTGCCAGCAGTTACGGTCCGCGGGAGTCCTACGAGCAGTACTTC.

The chain is built from TRBV27 and TRBJ2-1; 11 bases align to TRBD2. J lost 7 bases, V lost 8 bases, and 10 bases had no gene match. Germline V lookup: CDR1 MNHEY, CDR2 SMNVEV (reference sequence). CDR3 size: 15 residues. This CDR3 reads CASALLAGGLNEQFF. CDR3 bases: TGTGCCAGCGCCCTCCTAGCGGGAGGTCTAAATGAGCAGTTCTTC.

To note about this clone: Other DNA sequences in the same sample also yield this CDR3. The chain couples TRBV10-3 to TRBJ2-5, with 7 nucleotides matching TRBD2. This CDR3 is 11 amino acids long. Germline values: CDR1 ENHRY, CDR2 SYGVKD. Trimming cost V 8 bases and J 5 bases; bases outside gene matches: 2. The DNA of the CDR3 is TGTGCCATCTCCGGGGGGGAGACCCAGTACTTC. Translation: CAISGGETQYF.

This chain connects TRBV2 to TRBJ2-7; a possible D gene is TRBD1 (6 bases). The CDR3 has 15 amino acids. The V gene lost 5 bases and the J gene lost 2 bases, with 16 bases spanning the gap. Germline CDR1 is SNHLY and CDR2 is FYNNEI. CDR3: CASSLQGEPTYEQYF. The DNA of the CDR3 is TGTGCCAGCAGTCTACAGGGAGAGCCAACCTACGAGCAGTACTTC.

The V and J genes are TRBV19 and TRBJ1-4, with 8 bases matching TRBD1. This CDR3 comprises 16 residues. J lost 8 bases, V lost 3 bases, and 11 bases had no gene match. Per the germline V gene, CDR1 is LNHDA and CDR2 is SQIVND (reference sequence). The CDR3 spells CASSILSGTGGEKLFF. CDR3 bases: TGTGCCAGTAGTATCCTCTCCGGGACAGGCGGAGAAAAACTGTTTTTT.